This passage covers 27 T cell receptor beta chains from one sample sequenced in a study of T cell repertoires in cytomegalovirus infection. TCRdb fed the reads into MiXCR, producing one record per CDR3 protein. The sample holds some 480,000 distinct CDR3 sequences, roughly a third seen once. Which antigens these TCRs recognize remains unknown. Specimen: cultured PBMCs, collected from culture after CMV antigen stimulation. These receptors were collected from a human donor in good health (CMV status not recorded). Some clones in this sample may be carry-over from other donors' samples.

The chain joins TRBV7-8 to TRBJ2-2; 9 nucleotides agree with TRBD2. CDR3 length: 19 residues. V trimming: 2 bases; J trimming: 3 bases; junction bases outside the gene matches: 13. From germline, CDR1 is SGHVS and CDR2 FQNEAQ. The CDR3 here is CASSLPSVAASGDTGELFF. DNA of the CDR3: TGTGCCAGCAGCTTACCCTCCGTTGCGGCTAGCGGGGACACCGGGGAGCTGTTTTTT.

The V gene is TRBV24-1, the J gene TRBJ2-3, with TRBD2 as a possible D gene (6 bases). The CDR3 is 15 residues long. Deletions cut 5 bases from V and 4 bases from J, with 15 bases between. CDR1 is KGHDR, CDR2 SFDVKD, per germline. CDR3 in DNA: TGTGCCACCAGTGCCCCGGGGGAGTGGGCAGATACGCAGTATTTT. Translation gives CATSAPGEWADTQYF.

The rearrangement joins TRBV24-1 to TRBJ2-5; D uncertain. Germline V gene lookup returns CDR1 KGHDR and CDR2 SFDVKD. The CDR3 is made up of 15 amino acids. The V end was cut by 1 base, the J end by 0 bases, with 8 bases between. The CDR3 DNA sequence: TGTGCCACCAGTGATTTTTGGCAGAACCAAGAGACCCAGTACTTC. Protein sequence: CATSDFWQNQETQYF.

This clonotype was detected a few times. The chain carries TRBV12-3 or TRBV12-4 and TRBJ1-5, with D possibly being TRBD1 (6 bases). CDR3 length equals 17 residues. V was cut by 2 bases and J by 0 bases, with 14 bases left in between. CDR3: CASSLYTGRDSNQPQHF. Written as DNA, the CDR3 is TGTGCCAGCAGTTTATATACAGGGCGGGATAGCAATCAGCCCCAGCATTTT.

The rearrangement joins TRBV7-8 to TRBJ2-3, with 8 bases aligning to TRBD2. This CDR3 has 16 amino acids. CDR1 and CDR2 from the germline V gene are SGHVS and FQNEAQ. J lost 6 bases, V lost 1 base, and 9 bases had no gene match. As DNA, the CDR3 is TGTGCCAGCAGCTTAGATAGGTCTAGCGGGTGGGATACGCAGTATTTT. Translation: CASSLDRSSGWDTQYF.

This clonotype was recorded at least ten times. V gene TRBV11-3 combines with J gene TRBJ2-1, with 10 bases matching TRBD2. Germline V CDR1 and CDR2: SGHNT, YENEEA. V shed 5 bases and J 7 bases; nucleotides not matched to a gene: 17. This CDR3 has 18 residues. The CDR3 DNA reads as TGTGCCAGCAGCCTCCCTCTTCTTAAGCGGGAGGGTAGGAATGAGCAGTTCTTC. Residues: CASSLPLLKREGRNEQFF.

With regard to this clonotype: One end of the junction does not line up with germline, which may come from a read error. This chain links TRBV6-8 with TRBJ1-6; D gene uncertain. The CDR3 runs 15 residues. Germline V gene data show CDR1 as MNHGY and CDR2 as SAAAGT. The CDR3 reads CASSPRLLRDSTLHF. In DNA, the CDR3 is TGTGCCAGCAGTCCCCGCCTCCTCCGGGATTCAACCCTCCACTTT.

The CDR3 loop is CASSHGGGVGPYEQYF. The CDR3 coding sequence is TGCGCCAGCAGCCATGGGGGGGGAGTGGGGCCTTACGAGCAGTACTTC. The chain employs TRBV4-3 and TRBJ2-7, with TRBD2 matching over 7 bases. V gave up 3 bases and J gave up 4 bases; unmatched junction bases: 12. From germline, CDR1 is LGHNA and CDR2 YSLEER. The CDR3 is made up of 16 amino acids.

This clonotype has only a few counts. This chain joins TRBV27 and TRBJ2-1, with TRBD1 matching over 7 bases. CDR1 is MNHEY and CDR2 is SMNVEV in the germline V gene (reference sequence). With V trimmed by 6 bases and J by 10 bases, 15 bases remained unmatched. The CDR3 extends over 15 amino acids. CDR3 in amino acids: CASSSPRDRAGEQFF. For the CDR3, the DNA is TGTGCCAGCAGCTCCCCACGCGACAGGGCAGGCGAGCAGTTCTTC.

The chain employs TRBV5-1 and TRBJ1-1; 11 nucleotides align to TRBD1. Germline V gene lookup returns CDR1 SGHRS and CDR2 YFSETQ. Germline trimming cut 5 bases from V and 0 bases from J; bases unmatched to any gene: 6. The CDR3 is 16 amino acids. This CDR3 is CASRDGTGGVNTEAFF. CDR3 nucleotides: TGCGCCAGCAGGGACGGGACAGGGGGAGTGAACACTGAAGCTTTCTTT.

This clonotype came up many times. The rearrangement joins TRBV7-2 to TRBJ2-3, with D possibly matching TRBD2 (8 bases). V was clipped by 1 base and J by 1 base, with 15 bases between them. The germline V gene has CDR1 SGHTA and CDR2 FQGNSA. The CDR3 consists of 17 residues. The DNA for the CDR3 is TGTGCCAGCAGCTTAGGGGTCGGGAGGGGGCGCACAGATACGCAGTATTTT. Encoded protein: CASSLGVGRGRTDTQYF.

At least ten counts were recorded for this clonotype. The rearrangement joins TRBV7-3 to TRBJ2-5; 8 bases map to TRBD2. CDR1 is SGHTA and CDR2 is FQGTGA in the germline V gene. Trimming cost V 2 bases and J 4 bases; bases outside gene matches: 0. The CDR3 extends over 13 amino acids. CDR3 DNA: TGTGCCAGCAGCTTACTAGCGGGAGAGACCCAGTACTTC. It encodes CASSLLAGETQYF.

This clonotype was recorded at least ten times. V is TRBV7-2 and J is TRBJ2-4; possible D gene TRBD2, 6 bases. The CDR3 has 14 amino acids. Germline values: CDR1 SGHTA, CDR2 FQGNSA. Deletions cut 1 base from V and 10 bases from J, with 14 bases between. The CDR3 loop is CASSLESRDGIQYF. In DNA, the CDR3 is TGTGCCAGCAGCTTAGAGTCGCGGGATGGGATTCAGTACTTC. Full variable domain (missing parts from reference TRBV7-2 and TRBJ2-4): GAGVSQSPSNKVTEKGKDVELRCDPISGHTALYWYRQSLGQGLEFLIYFQGNSAPDKSGLPSDRFSAERTGGSVSTLTIQRTQQEDSAVYLCASSLESRDGIQYFGAGTRLSVL.

The chain links TRBV4-2 to TRBJ2-7; perhaps TRBD2 as D (6 bases). CDR1 and CDR2 from the germline V gene are LGHNA and YNFKEQ. V was shortened by 4 bases and J by 1 base, with 20 bases between the two germline ends. The CDR3 loop spans 17 amino acids. CDR3 amino acids: CASSPALGAEGSYEQYF. Here the CDR3 DNA reads TGTGCCAGCAGCCCCGCCCTGGGAGCGGAGGGGTCCTACGAGCAGTACTTC.

This clonotype appeared a few times. The J gene is TRBJ2-7, the V gene TRBV10-3; D may be TRBD1 (6 bases). The CDR3 loop spans 15 amino acids. The V gene's germline CDR1 is ENHRY and CDR2 SYGVKD. V was pared by 0 bases and J by 5 bases, with 14 bases between. Here the CDR3 reads CAISESTGNTHEQYF. DNA for the CDR3: TGTGCCATCAGTGAGTCAACAGGGAATACGCACGAGCAGTACTTC.

Points on this clonotype: Sequence at one end of the junction differs from germline and may be a read error. The chain employs TRBV28 and TRBJ2-1; TRBD2 agrees at 7 bases. This CDR3 is built from 12 residues. In germline, CDR1 is MDHEN, CDR2 SYDVKM. The CDR3 DNA is TGTGCCAGCATGCCCCATCCGGGGGGATCGGTCTTC. Protein product: CASMPHPGGSVF.

The V and J genes are TRBV4-1 and TRBJ2-4, with 8 bases fitting TRBD2. The CDR3 runs to 15 residues. V lost 0 bases and J lost 12; bases outside the gene matches: 10. Germline V gene lookup returns CDR1 MGHRA and CDR2 YSYEKL. CDR3 DNA: TGCGCCAGCAGCCAAGAGCGGAACGGGAGGGGGAATCAGTACTTC. Amino acid sequence: CASSQERNGRGNQYF.

This rearrangement joins TRBV11-2 to TRBJ1-6; 7 bases fit TRBD1. CDR1 and CDR2 (germline): SGHAT, FQNNGV. The CDR3 consists of 12 residues. The V and J ends lost 2 bases and 14 bases, in that order; junction bases with no gene match: 3. CDR3 region: CASSLPGQALHF. In DNA form, the CDR3 reads TGTGCCAGCAGCTTACCCGGACAGGCCCTCCACTTT.

A few counts support this clonotype. The CDR3 is CASSLDSLNEKLFF. The CDR3 coding sequence is TGTGCCAGCAGCTTGGACAGCCTCAATGAAAAACTGTTTTTT. The chain is built from TRBV5-4 and TRBJ1-4, with D unclear. Per germline, CDR1 SGHNT and CDR2 YYREEE (reference sequence). This CDR3 contains 14 residues. Trimming shortened V by 0 bases and J by 5 bases, and 8 bases separated the two germline ends.

This clonotype occurred many times. V is TRBV7-2 and J is TRBJ1-1, with D maybe TRBD1 (5 bases). This CDR3 has 16 residues. The V gene's germline CDR1 is SGHTA and CDR2 FQGNSA. Trimming took off 1 base at V and 1 base at J, with 13 bases between the two ends. CDR3 sequence: CASSLGVGRPNTEAFF. The CDR3 DNA is TGTGCCAGCAGCTTAGGGGTGGGACGCCCGAACACTGAAGCTTTCTTT.

V gene TRBV7-2 combines with J gene TRBJ2-1; D is uncertain. V was shortened by 5 bases and J by 3 bases, with 8 bases between the two germline ends. The CDR3 is made up of 13 amino acids. Germline CDR1 SGHTA, CDR2 FQGNSA. Written as DNA, the CDR3 is TGTGCCAGCAGCCTATACTACTACAATGAGCAGTTCTTC. Its protein is CASSLYYYNEQFF.

J is TRBJ2-5 and V is TRBV2; a weak D match, TRBD1 (5 bases). In germline, CDR1 is SNHLY, CDR2 FYNNEI. The V end was cut by 1 base, the J end by 5 bases, with 17 bases between. The CDR3 runs to 16 residues. The CDR3 is CASSEVGQGPRETQYF. CDR3 nucleotide sequence: TGTGCCAGCAGTGAAGTGGGGCAGGGCCCTAGGGAGACCCAGTACTTC.

This chain uses TRBV30 with TRBJ2-3, with unresolved D. The V end was cut by 7 bases, the J end by 3 bases, with 11 bases between. Germline values: CDR1 GTSNPN, CDR2 SVGIG (reference sequence). This CDR3 contains 12 residues. The CDR3 nucleotides are TGTGCCTATAGACCTGTGACAGATACGCAGTATTTT. Its translation: CAYRPVTDTQYF.

This clonotype was picked up a small number of times. This chain uses TRBV19 with TRBJ1-3; D unclear. The CDR3 loop spans 12 amino acids. The germline gives CDR1 LNHDA, CDR2 SQIVND (reference sequence). V was shortened by 2 bases and J by 4 bases, with 3 bases between the two germline ends. The CDR3: CASSISGNTIYF. The CDR3 DNA is TGTGCCAGTAGTATATCGGGAAACACCATATATTTT.

The gene calls are TRBV7-2 and TRBJ2-7; 11 bases align to TRBD2. J was trimmed by 7 bases and V by 2 bases; bases with no gene match: 13. CDR1 is SGHTA, CDR2 FQGNSA, per germline. There are 17 residues in the CDR3. The CDR3 sequence is CASSLWTSGLAAREQYF. The CDR3, as DNA: TGTGCCAGCAGCTTATGGACTTCGGGACTAGCGGCGAGGGAGCAGTACTTC.

This clonotype was recorded once. J is TRBJ2-5 and V is TRBV28, with D possibly being TRBD2 (5 bases). The germline gives CDR1 MDHEN, CDR2 SYDVKM. This CDR3 region has 15 residues. V gave up 5 bases and J gave up 1 base, with 14 bases separating them. Here the CDR3 reads CASSPPGSLQETQYF. For the CDR3, the DNA is TGTGCCAGCAGTCCACCGGGGTCCCTCCAAGAGACCCAGTACTTC.

This clonotype appeared a few times. The rearrangement uses TRBV3-1 and TRBJ1-5; D gene ambiguous. The germline CDR1 and CDR2 sequences are LGHDT and YNNKEL (reference sequence). Trimming removed 1 base from V and 9 bases from J, with 13 bases in between. The CDR3 covers 14 residues. The CDR3 DNA reads as TGTGCCAGCAGCCAAGGCCTCACGGCGGGGCCCCAGCATTTT. This gives the protein CASSQGLTAGPQHF.